The next 14 T cell receptor beta chains were all read from a single sample in a study of response to subunit inactivated influenza vaccine. From the RT-PCR reads, TCRdb called clonotypes with MiXCR, one entry per CDR3 protein. The sample consists of some 480,000 distinct CDR3 sequences, approximately 11% of them appearing once. This material consisted of PBMCs from blood, taken roughly 6 weeks after vaccination. The source is a middle-aged man who received an inactivated influenza vaccine.

The chain combines TRBV20-1 with TRBJ2-7; TRBD1 aligns across 9 bases. Germline V gene sequence: CDR1 DFQATT, CDR2 SNEGSKA (reference sequence). This CDR3 is 15 amino acids long. V gave up 1 base and J gave up 6 bases; unmatched junction bases: 10. CDR3 residues: CSARADRGGRGEQYF. Here the CDR3 DNA reads TGCAGTGCTAGAGCGGACAGGGGAGGACGTGGCGAGCAGTACTTC.

There are many counts of this clonotype. V is TRBV20-1 and J is TRBJ2-5; 9 bases are a match to TRBD1. This CDR3 has 13 amino acids. Germline values: CDR1 DFQATT, CDR2 SNEGSKA (reference sequence). J was trimmed by 5 bases and V by 8 bases; bases with no gene match: 9. This CDR3 is CSLNRGLGETQYF. The CDR3 DNA reads as TGCAGTCTAAACAGGGGGCTGGGGGAGACCCAGTACTTC.

The V call is TRBV7-2, the J call TRBJ2-7, with a weak D call TRBD1 (8 bases). CDR3 length equals 15 residues. From germline, CDR1 is SGHTA and CDR2 FQGNSA. Trimming took 4 bases from V and 2 from J, leaving 15 bases between them. The CDR3 DNA reads as TGTGCCAGCAGCTCCTACAGGGGGGGGACCTACGAGCAGTACTTC. Its protein product is CASSSYRGGTYEQYF.

There are many counts of this clonotype. The rearrangement joins TRBV5-1 to TRBJ2-5; possible D gene TRBD1, 6 bases. V was cut by 4 bases and J by 0 bases, with 10 bases left in between. Germline V gene data show CDR1 as SGHRS and CDR2 as YFSETQ. The CDR3 is 14 residues long. The CDR3, as DNA: TGCGCCAGCAGCGGGGGCGGGTACCAAGAGACCCAGTACTTC. Translating gives CASSGGGYQETQYF.

Here the CDR3 reads CASSSKGLAPQETQYF. Here the CDR3 DNA reads TGTGCCAGCAGCTCAAAGGGACTAGCGCCACAAGAGACCCAGTACTTC. V gene TRBV7-9 combines with J gene TRBJ2-5, with 10 bases aligning to TRBD2. The CDR3 runs to 16 residues. From germline, CDR1 is SEHNR and CDR2 FQNEAQ (reference sequence). The V and J ends lost 4 bases and 2 bases, in that order; junction bases with no gene match: 7.

This clonotype was seen many times. This chain joins TRBV10-3 and TRBJ2-5; 8 positions agree with TRBD2. V was pared by 4 bases and J by 5 bases, with 6 bases of the junction left unmatched. Germline V gives CDR1 ENHRY, CDR2 SYGVKD. This CDR3 is built from 14 residues. As DNA, the CDR3 is TGTGCCATCAGTGTTCTAGCGGGTCCGGAGACCCAGTACTTC. This codes for CAISVLAGPETQYF.

This clonotype has ten or more counts. The chain is built from TRBV7-9 and TRBJ2-1, with 9 bases that match TRBD2. Germline CDR1 is SEHNR and CDR2 is FQNEAQ (reference sequence). This CDR3 region has 15 residues. V trimming: 8 bases; J trimming: 4 bases; junction bases outside the gene matches: 9. The CDR3, as DNA: TGTGCCAGCCGTCGGTTAGCGGGAGAATACAATGAGCAGTTCTTC. Amino acid sequence: CASRRLAGEYNEQFF.

As concerns this clonotype: This may be a read error: a much more frequent sequence differs by one nucleotide. J is TRBJ2-7 and V is TRBV24-1; no firm D call. Germline CDR1 is KGHDR and CDR2 is SFDVKD. The CDR3 is 15 amino acids. Trimming cost V 5 bases and J 1 base, with 14 bases left between them. The CDR3 DNA reads as TGTGCCACCAGTGGCGACCCCAGAGTTTCCTACGAGCAGTACTTC. Its protein is CATSGDPRVSYEQYF.

This clonotype was counted between two and nine times. The chain combines TRBV2 with TRBJ2-1; possibly TRBD1 or TRBD2 for D (5 bases each). The CDR3 contains 14 residues. With 3 bases removed from V and 12 bases from J, the gap between germline ends came to 18 bases. From germline, CDR1 is SNHLY and CDR2 FYNNEI. The CDR3 loop reads CASSDLVGAARQFF. The CDR3 region has the DNA TGTGCCAGCAGTGACCTGGTCGGGGCGGCAAGGCAGTTCTTC.

This chain joins TRBV5-1 and TRBJ2-7; 8 bases line up with TRBD1. The CDR3 sequence is 12 residues long. CDR1 and CDR2 from the germline V gene are SGHRS and YFSETQ. V lost 3 bases and J lost 8; bases outside the gene matches: 4. The CDR3 DNA is TGCGCCAGCAGCTCCACAGGGGGTAAGCAGTACTTC. As protein: CASSSTGGKQYF.

This clonotype was seen a handful of times. The J gene is TRBJ2-2, the V gene TRBV20-1; TRBD2 matches at 11 bases. CDR3 length equals 16 residues. From germline, CDR1 is DFQATT and CDR2 SNEGSKA (reference sequence). The V segment lost 3 bases and the J segment 1 base; nucleotides outside the gene matches: 4. The CDR3 DNA reads as TGCAGTGCTAGCCCCGGGACTAGCGGGAACACCGGGGAGCTGTTTTTT. It translates to CSASPGTSGNTGELFF.

This clonotype came up a few times. The chain recombines TRBV11-2 with TRBJ2-1, with 8 bases aligning to TRBD2. V gave up 5 bases and J gave up 2 bases; unmatched junction bases: 5. The CDR3 length is 15 residues. Germline-derived CDR1 and CDR2 are SGHAT and FQNNGV. The CDR3 DNA follows: TGTGCCAGCAGCCTTAGCGGGGTCCCCTACAATGAGCAGTTCTTC. Its protein product is CASSLSGVPYNEQFF.

This clonotype was counted ten times or more. The rearrangement joins TRBV7-8 to TRBJ2-1, with 10 nucleotides matching TRBD2. V was pared by 2 bases and J by 3 bases, with 10 bases of the junction left unmatched. The germline CDR1 and CDR2 sequences are SGHVS and FQNEAQ. The CDR3 is 18 residues long. Written as DNA, the CDR3 is TGTGCCAGCAGCTTATCTGTAGCGGGGGGCCGACTCTACAATGAGCAGTTCTTC. Its protein is CASSLSVAGGRLYNEQFF.

This clonotype was counted between two and nine times. The CDR3 nucleotides are TGTGCCAGCAGTAAGGGGGGACAGGGCCAAGACAATGAGCAGTTCTTC. Its translation is CASSKGGQGQDNEQFF. V is TRBV6-1 and J is TRBJ2-1; 9 nucleotides line up with TRBD1. CDR3 length: 16 amino acids. CDR1 is MNHNS, CDR2 SASEGT, per germline. V shed 5 bases and J 5 bases; nucleotides not matched to a gene: 10.